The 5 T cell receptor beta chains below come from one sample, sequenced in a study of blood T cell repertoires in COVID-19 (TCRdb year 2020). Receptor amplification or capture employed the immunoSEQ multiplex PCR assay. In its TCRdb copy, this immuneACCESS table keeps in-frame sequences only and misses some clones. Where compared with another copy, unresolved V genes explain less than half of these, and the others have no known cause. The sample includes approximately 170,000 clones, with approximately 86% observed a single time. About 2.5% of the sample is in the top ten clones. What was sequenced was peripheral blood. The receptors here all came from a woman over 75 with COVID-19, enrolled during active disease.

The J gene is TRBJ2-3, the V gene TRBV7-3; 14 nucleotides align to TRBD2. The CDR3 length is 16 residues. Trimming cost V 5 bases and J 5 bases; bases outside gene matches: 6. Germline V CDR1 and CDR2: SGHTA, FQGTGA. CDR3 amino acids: CASSPRLAGGVDTQYF. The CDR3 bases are TGTGCCAGCAGCCCTAGACTAGCGGGAGGGGTAGATACGCAGTATTTT.

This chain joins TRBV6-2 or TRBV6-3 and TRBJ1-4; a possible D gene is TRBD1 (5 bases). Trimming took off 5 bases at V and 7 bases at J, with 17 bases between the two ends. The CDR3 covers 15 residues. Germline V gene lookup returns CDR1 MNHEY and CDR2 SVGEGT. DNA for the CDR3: TGTGCCAGCAGTAGGGGCCTTTCCGACCTTGAAAAACTGTTTTTT. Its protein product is CASSRGLSDLEKLFF.

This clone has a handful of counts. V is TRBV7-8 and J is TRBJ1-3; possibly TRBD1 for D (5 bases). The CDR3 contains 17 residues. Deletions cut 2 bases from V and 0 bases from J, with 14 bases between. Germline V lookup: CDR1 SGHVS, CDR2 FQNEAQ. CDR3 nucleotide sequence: TGTGCCAGCAGCTTAATCGTTACAGGCCTCTCTGGAAACACCATATATTTT. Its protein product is CASSLIVTGLSGNTIYF.

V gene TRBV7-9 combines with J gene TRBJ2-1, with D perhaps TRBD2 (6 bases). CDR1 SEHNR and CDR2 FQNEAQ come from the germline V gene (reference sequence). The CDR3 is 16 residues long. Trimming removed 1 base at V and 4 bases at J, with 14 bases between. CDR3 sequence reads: CASSLVLGTPYNEQFF. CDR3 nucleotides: TGTGCCAGCAGCTTAGTGCTCGGGACTCCGTACAATGAGCAGTTCTTC.

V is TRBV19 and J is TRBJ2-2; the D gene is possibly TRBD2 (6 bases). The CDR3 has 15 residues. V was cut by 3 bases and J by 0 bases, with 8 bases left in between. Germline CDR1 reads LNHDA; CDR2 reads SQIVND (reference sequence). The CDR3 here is CASSISGANTGELFF. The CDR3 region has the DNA TGTGCCAGTAGTATCTCGGGAGCGAACACCGGGGAGCTGTTTTTT.